This T cell receptor beta chain came from a study of cytomegalovirus exposure and HLA in healthy donors. The overall study: Earlier sequencing of around 190 million T cells yielded under 120 million unique TCR beta sequences.

The PCR contained 60 Vbeta and 13 Jbeta primers. The repertoire was sequenced with immunoSEQ multiplex PCR; TCRdb's copy has only in-frame clones and lacks some. The repertoire holds about 140,000 clones, with about four fifths as singletons. Whole-study findings and limits: Most TCR sequences were rare, but some public TCRs occurred in many donors. CMV serostatus was the only immune exposure information that was available. Later analysis identified a missense DCLRE1C variant that was linked to TCR beta V- and J-gene trimming.

This clone was found once. The antigen remains undetermined. The material sequenced was PBMCs. The receptor's source is a man aged 35 to 55 in good health and CMV-seronegative.

CDR3 residues: CASSSGRNQPQHF. CDR3 coding DNA: TGTGCCAGCAGTTCAGGGAGGAATCAGCCCCAGCATTTT. This chain joins TRBV27 and TRBJ1-5; the D gene is possibly TRBD1 (5 bases). The CDR3 contains 13 residues. CDR1 MNHEY and CDR2 SMNVEV come from the germline V gene (reference sequence). Trimming pared 4 bases from V and 4 bases from J, leaving 8 bases between.